This TCR beta chain was recorded in a study of beta chain features in type 1 diabetes. Of the isolated RNA, all was reverse transcribed, and so the sequenced material was expressed TCRB transcripts. Sequencing used immunoSEQ multiplex PCR; TCRdb keeps in-frame clones, though not all of them. Of about 150,000 clones in the sample, roughly 8.1% were seen once. There was one heparinised blood draw per donor, averaging about 100 mL. This clonotype was sampled from a man aged 18 to 30 in good health. The source material was central memory CD4+ T cells from blood.

The CDR3 loop is CASSIEGANAEAFF. CDR3 coding DNA: TGTGCCAGCAGCATCGAAGGGGCTAACGCGGAGGCTTTCTTT. The chain has TRBV4-2 and TRBJ1-1, with a tentative D call TRBD1 (5 bases). Germline loops: CDR1 LGHNA, CDR2 YNFKEQ. V dropped 5 bases and J dropped 11 bases, with 21 bases sitting between them. This CDR3 is 14 amino acids long.